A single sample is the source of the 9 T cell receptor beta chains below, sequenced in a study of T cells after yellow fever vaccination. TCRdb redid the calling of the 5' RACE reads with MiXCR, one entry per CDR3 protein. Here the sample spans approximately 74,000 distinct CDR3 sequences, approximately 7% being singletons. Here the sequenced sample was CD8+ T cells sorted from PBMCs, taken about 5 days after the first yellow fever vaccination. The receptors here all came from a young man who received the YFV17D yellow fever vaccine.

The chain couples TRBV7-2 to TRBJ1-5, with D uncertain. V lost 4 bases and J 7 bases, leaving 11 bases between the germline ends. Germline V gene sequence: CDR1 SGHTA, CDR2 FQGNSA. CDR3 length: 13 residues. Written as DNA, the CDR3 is TGTGCCAGCAGCTCGGGCCAGTCACAGCCCCAGCATTTT. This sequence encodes CASSSGQSQPQHF.

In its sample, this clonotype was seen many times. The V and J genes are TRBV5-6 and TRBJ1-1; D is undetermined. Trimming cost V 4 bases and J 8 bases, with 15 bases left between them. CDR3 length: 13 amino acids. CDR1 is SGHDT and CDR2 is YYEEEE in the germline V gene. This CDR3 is CASSGAMWLEAFF. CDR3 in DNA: TGTGCCAGCAGCGGAGCGATGTGGTTGGAAGCTTTCTTT.

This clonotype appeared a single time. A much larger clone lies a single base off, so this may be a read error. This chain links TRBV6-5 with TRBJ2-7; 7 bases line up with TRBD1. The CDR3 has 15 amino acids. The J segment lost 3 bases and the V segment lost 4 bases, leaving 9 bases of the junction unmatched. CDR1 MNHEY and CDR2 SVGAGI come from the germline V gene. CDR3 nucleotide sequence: TGTGCCAGCAGTTCCGGGACAGCTTTAAACTACGAGCAGTACTTC. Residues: CASSSGTALNYEQYF.

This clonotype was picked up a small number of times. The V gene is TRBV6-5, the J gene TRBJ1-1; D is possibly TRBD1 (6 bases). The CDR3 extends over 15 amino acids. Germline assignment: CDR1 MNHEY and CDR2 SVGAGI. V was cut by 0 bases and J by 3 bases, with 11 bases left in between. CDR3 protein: CASSYSTQGYTEAFF. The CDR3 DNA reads TGTGCCAGCAGTTACTCGACACAGGGTTACACTGAAGCTTTCTTT.

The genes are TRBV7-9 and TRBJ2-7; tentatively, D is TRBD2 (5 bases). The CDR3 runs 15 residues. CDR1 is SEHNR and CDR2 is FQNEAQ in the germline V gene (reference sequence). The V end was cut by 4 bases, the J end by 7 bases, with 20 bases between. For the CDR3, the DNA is TGTGCCAGCAGCTCCGGGGAGAGCCCCATGGGAGAGCAGTACGTC. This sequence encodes CASSSGESPMGEQYV.

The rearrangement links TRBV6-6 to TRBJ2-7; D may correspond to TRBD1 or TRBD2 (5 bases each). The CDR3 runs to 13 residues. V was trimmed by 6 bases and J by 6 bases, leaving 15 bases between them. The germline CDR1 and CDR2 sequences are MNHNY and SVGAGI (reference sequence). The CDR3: CASSPSPGAEQYF. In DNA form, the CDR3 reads TGTGCCAGCAGCCCTTCCCCCGGGGCCGAGCAGTACTTC.

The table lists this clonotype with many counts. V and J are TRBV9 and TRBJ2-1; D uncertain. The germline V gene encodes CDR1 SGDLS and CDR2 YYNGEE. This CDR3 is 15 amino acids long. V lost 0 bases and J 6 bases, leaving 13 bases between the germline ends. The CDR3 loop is CASSVADRTVNEQFF. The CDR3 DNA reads TGTGCCAGCAGCGTAGCTGACCGGACCGTCAATGAGCAGTTCTTC.

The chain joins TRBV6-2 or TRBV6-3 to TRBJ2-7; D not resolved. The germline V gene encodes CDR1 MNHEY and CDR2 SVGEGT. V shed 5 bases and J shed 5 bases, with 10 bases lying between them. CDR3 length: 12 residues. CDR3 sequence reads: CASSHGLNEQYV. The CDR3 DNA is TGTGCCAGCAGTCACGGGCTGAACGAGCAGTACGTC.

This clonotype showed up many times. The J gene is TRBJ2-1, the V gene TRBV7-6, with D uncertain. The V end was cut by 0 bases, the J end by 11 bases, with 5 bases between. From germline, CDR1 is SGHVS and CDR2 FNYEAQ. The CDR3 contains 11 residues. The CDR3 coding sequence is TGTGCCAGCAGCTTAGCGAGAAAGCAGTTCTTC. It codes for CASSLARKQFF.